This T cell receptor beta chain derives from a study of shared clonotypes between healthy human individuals. The assay was immunoSEQ multiplex PCR, and TCRdb's table has in-frame clones only and misses some. Among more than 2 million clones listed, over 85% were seen once. Cells designated naive CD8 were CD45RO-negative and were positively selected for CCR7, with terminally differentiated effector memory CD45RA+ cells excluded. CDR1 SGHNT and CDR2 YENEEA come from the germline V gene. Unmatched junction bases numbered 7, after V lost 5 bases and J lost 1 base. This CDR3 has 16 amino acids. The chain combines TRBV11-3 with TRBJ2-3, with TRBD2 identical over 9 bases. This clonotype originated in a man in his late teens or twenties in good health. Some clones in this sample may be carry-over from other donors' samples. The specimen was naive CD8+ T cells from PBMCs. The CDR3 loop reads CASSHSGSPRTDTQYF. The CDR3 nucleotides are TGTGCCAGCAGCCATAGCGGGAGTCCCCGCACAGATACGCAGTATTTT.